Listed here are 30 T cell receptor beta chains from one sample, sequenced in a study of T-cell memory formation after mild COVID-19. TCRdb independently ran MiXCR on the 5' RACE reads; one entry per CDR3 protein. The sample shows hundreds of thousands of distinct CDR3 sequences, 15% to 20% of them seen only once. The specimen sequenced was PBMCs or a T cell subset sorted from them (not recorded which). These receptors were obtained from a man aged 18 to 29 who had mild COVID-19 (a few samples of this study predate the infection). Cell type and time point are not known.

V gene TRBV5-1 combines with J gene TRBJ1-2; D is undetermined. The CDR3 spans 14 residues. Germline V gene sequence: CDR1 SGHRS, CDR2 YFSETQ. Trimming shortened V by 0 bases and J by 2 bases, and 8 bases separated the two germline ends. The CDR3 loop is CASSLEGSNYGYTF. CDR3 nucleotide sequence: TGCGCCAGCAGCTTGGAGGGCAGCAACTATGGCTACACCTTC.

This chain links TRBV20-1 with TRBJ2-3, with 9 positions matching TRBD2. The length of the CDR3 is 14 residues. With V trimmed by 3 bases and J by 2 bases, 3 bases remained unmatched. Germline CDR1 is DFQATT and CDR2 is SNEGSKA (reference sequence). The CDR3 nucleotides read TGCAGTGCTAGCCTAGCGGGGTTCACAGATACGCAGTATTTT. Amino acid sequence: CSASLAGFTDTQYF.

The chain joins TRBV20-1 to TRBJ2-7; 7 bases are shared with TRBD2. This CDR3 is 15 amino acids long. Germline CDR1 is DFQATT and CDR2 is SNEGSKA (reference sequence). With V trimmed by 5 bases and J by 2 bases, 12 bases remained unmatched. DNA of the CDR3: TGCAGTGCTCGCCCTCCAGCGGGGCACACCTACGAGCAGTACTTC. This codes for CSARPPAGHTYEQYF.

This clonotype was counted a few times. V is TRBV29-1 and J is TRBJ2-1; possibly TRBD2 for D (5 bases). The CDR3 length is 10 residues. The V end was cut by 8 bases, the J end by 6 bases, with 8 bases between. Germline CDR1 is SQVTM and CDR2 is ANQGSEA. The CDR3 DNA follows: TGCAGCCTGGGGAGCAATGAGCAGTTCTTC. Translated: CSLGSNEQFF.

The chain employs TRBV4-1 and TRBJ2-6, with 9 bases matching TRBD2. This CDR3 is built from 16 residues. The V gene end was trimmed by 3 bases and the J gene end by 1 base; junction bases not matched to a gene: 1. Germline V gives CDR1 MGHRA, CDR2 YSYEKL. DNA of the CDR3: TGCGCCAGCAGCCATAGCGGGGGATCTGGGGCCAACGTCCTGACTTTC. It translates to CASSHSGGSGANVLTF.

The chain couples TRBV12-3 or TRBV12-4 to TRBJ1-2; no clear D gene. This CDR3 spans 13 amino acids. The V and J ends lost 6 bases and 3 bases respectively, with 11 bases between them. The CDR3 sequence: CASRSRKDYGYTF. In DNA, the CDR3 is TGTGCCAGCAGGTCCCGGAAAGACTATGGCTACACCTTC.

This rearrangement joins TRBV7-9 to TRBJ2-3; D remains unclear. Per germline, CDR1 SEHNR and CDR2 FQNEAQ (reference sequence). The V end lost 5 bases, the J end lost 9 bases, and 15 bases lay between the germline ends. The CDR3 totals 13 residues. CDR3 in amino acids: CASSNNGLGTQYF. The CDR3 DNA is TGTGCCAGCAGCAACAATGGGCTGGGCACGCAGTATTTT.

This clonotype occurred many times. V gene TRBV3-2 combines with J gene TRBJ2-7. TRBV3-2 is deemed a pseudogene. The CDR3 length is 16 residues. Written as DNA, the CDR3 is TGTGCCAGCAGCCAAGATTTACCGCCTGCTACCTACGAGCAGTACGTC. This translates into CASSQDLPPATYEQYV.

This clonotype was detected only a few times. V is TRBV4-3 and J is TRBJ2-2; tentatively, D is TRBD1 or TRBD2 (5 bases each). There are 16 residues in the CDR3. Germline assignment: CDR1 LGHNA and CDR2 YSLEER. Trimming took off 0 bases at V and 2 bases at J, with 10 bases between the two ends. The CDR3: CASSQEYGANTGELFF. The CDR3 DNA reads TGCGCCAGCAGCCAAGAATACGGGGCCAACACCGGGGAGCTGTTTTTT.

The chain recombines TRBV11-2 with TRBJ1-3; 7 nucleotides align to TRBD1. Germline trimming cut 3 bases from V and 0 bases from J; bases unmatched to any gene: 5. Germline CDR1 reads SGHAT; CDR2 reads FQNNGV. The CDR3 covers 16 residues. The CDR3 loop reads CASSFPGTASGNTIYF. CDR3 DNA: TGTGCCAGCAGCTTCCCCGGGACAGCCTCTGGAAACACCATATATTTT. The full variable domain, its missing parts supplied by reference TRBV11-2 and TRBJ1-3, is EAGVAQSPRYKIIEKRQSVAFWCNPISGHATLYWYQQILGQGPKLLIQFQNNGVVDDSQLPKDRFSAERLKGVDSTLKIQPAKLEDSAVYLCASSFPGTASGNTIYFGEGSWLTVV.

This sequence joins TRBV11-2 and TRBJ2-7; D might be TRBD2 (6 bases). Trimming pared 5 bases from V and 1 base from J, leaving 12 bases between. In germline, CDR1 is SGHAT, CDR2 FQNNGV. The CDR3 has 14 residues. Written as DNA, the CDR3 is TGTGCCAGCAGCGATTCGCGGGGTTCCTACGAGCAGTACTTC. Translating gives CASSDSRGSYEQYF.

The chain combines TRBV12-3 or TRBV12-4 with TRBJ2-2; D is uncertain. The length of the CDR3 is 16 residues. The ends were cut back, 0 bases at V and 1 base at J, with 9 bases in the middle. In DNA form, the CDR3 reads TGTGCCAGCAGTTTAGCGCCAACAATGAACACCGGGGAGCTGTTTTTT. Translating gives CASSLAPTMNTGELFF.

The V gene is TRBV7-6, the J gene TRBJ2-3; perhaps TRBD1 as D (6 bases). CDR1 and CDR2 from the germline V gene are SGHVS and FNYEAQ. V was clipped by 5 bases and J by 0 bases, with 12 bases between them. This CDR3 is built from 15 residues. The CDR3 is CASSPDRPSTDTQYF. CDR3 sequence (DNA): TGTGCCAGCAGCCCCGACAGGCCCAGCACAGATACGCAGTATTTT.

The CDR3 region has the DNA TGTGCCAGCAGTTTCCCCCCCGTCAATACGCAGTATTTT. Its protein product is CASSFPPVNTQYF. The chain links TRBV7-2 to TRBJ2-3; D remains ambiguous. V gave up 6 bases and J gave up 7 bases, with 14 bases separating them. The CDR3 is 13 residues long. The germline V gene has CDR1 SGHTA and CDR2 FQGNSA.

This clonotype turned up a few times. The V and J genes are TRBV7-9 and TRBJ2-3; D is undetermined. Germline CDR1 and CDR2: SEHNR and FQNEAQ (reference sequence). V lost 5 bases and J lost 2, with 26 bases in between. This CDR3 comprises 19 residues. Here the CDR3 DNA reads TGTGCCAGCAGCGGTAATGCCCCGCTCGACCCCCAGACCACAGATACGCAGTATTTT. Translated: CASSGNAPLDPQTTDTQYF.

This clonotype was counted a few times. The J gene is TRBJ1-5, the V gene TRBV10-3, with TRBD1 as a possible D gene (5 bases). The V end lost 4 bases, the J end lost 0 bases, and 10 bases lay between the germline ends. The CDR3 is 15 residues long. CDR1 ENHRY and CDR2 SYGVKD come from the germline V gene. CDR3 region: CAISVGEFSNQPQHF. The CDR3 nucleotides are TGTGCCATCAGTGTGGGGGAATTTAGCAATCAGCCCCAGCATTTT.

The DNA for the CDR3 is TGTGCCAGCAGTGAGGGACGGTGGAACACTGAAGCTTTCTTT. Translation gives CASSEGRWNTEAFF. The V gene is TRBV12-3 or TRBV12-4, the J gene TRBJ1-1; a possible D gene is TRBD1 (5 bases). The V gene lost 5 bases and the J gene lost 1 base, with 11 bases spanning the gap. The CDR3 contains 14 residues.

The chain joins TRBV7-9 to TRBJ2-5, with D possibly being TRBD1 (5 bases). Germline values: CDR1 SEHNR, CDR2 FQNEAQ (reference sequence). The CDR3 extends over 13 amino acids. Trimming removed 8 bases from V and 2 bases from J, with 12 bases in between. The CDR3, as DNA: TGTGCCAGCCGTTTCAGACAGCAAGAGACCCAGTACTTC. It yields the protein CASRFRQQETQYF.

The sample holds many counts of this clonotype. The chain carries TRBV11-1 and TRBJ2-4; unclear D gene. The CDR3 runs to 13 residues. Trimming left V 5 bases short and J 2 bases short, with 7 bases between. Germline V gives CDR1 SGHAT, CDR2 FQDESV (reference sequence). In DNA form, the CDR3 reads TGTGCCAGCAGCGGGCTCTCCAAAAACATTCAGTACTTC. Residues: CASSGLSKNIQYF.

This clonotype showed up just a few times. The V and J genes are TRBV25-1 and TRBJ2-4; 8 nucleotides line up with TRBD1. This CDR3 spans 13 amino acids. CDR1 is MGHDK, CDR2 SYGVNS, per germline. V was pared by 8 bases and J by 11 bases, with 11 bases of the junction left unmatched. In DNA, the CDR3 is TGTGCCAGCGGTCGGCAGGGGGCCCGGCTTCAGTACTTC. Encoded protein: CASGRQGARLQYF. The whole variable domain, remainder taken from reference TRBV25-1 and TRBJ2-4, is EADIYQTPRYLVIGTGKKITLECSQTMGHDKMYWYQQDPGMELHLIHYSYGVNSTEKGDLSSESTVSRIRTEHFPLTLESARPSHTSQYLCASGRQGARLQYFGAGTRLSVL.

Here the CDR3 DNA reads TGTGCCAGCAGTGTTTCGGACTACTATGGCTACACCTTC. It yields the protein CASSVSDYYGYTF. The rearrangement links TRBV2 to TRBJ1-2; D gene ambiguous. Deletions cut 4 bases from V and 3 bases from J, with 9 bases between. Germline V gene data show CDR1 as SNHLY and CDR2 as FYNNEI. CDR3 length: 13 amino acids.

The table lists this clonotype with many counts. The gene calls are TRBV7-8 and TRBJ2-3; 10 bases are a match to TRBD1. The V gene's germline CDR1 is SGHVS and CDR2 FQNEAQ. The CDR3 sequence is 17 residues long. Trimming at V came to 0 bases and at J to 5 bases, leaving 8 bases not matched to a gene. The CDR3 bases are TGTGCCAGCAGCTTAGCCCCCTGGGACAGGGGTGGAGATACGCAGTATTTT. It translates to CASSLAPWDRGGDTQYF.

V is TRBV6-5 and J is TRBJ2-3; no firm D call. This CDR3 spans 14 amino acids. V lost 11 bases, J lost 6 bases, and 21 bases lay in between. Germline V CDR1 and CDR2: MNHEY, SVGAGI. The CDR3 DNA is TGTGCCCGCCGGACGAGACTTCGGGTCGATACGCAGTATTTT. This translates into CARRTRLRVDTQYF.

The chain combines TRBV4-1 with TRBJ2-2; D gene uncertain. There are 17 residues in the CDR3. From germline, CDR1 is MGHRA and CDR2 YSYEKL. The V and J ends lost 0 bases and 6 bases respectively, with 17 bases between them. The CDR3 sequence: CASSQDLVSLLAGELFF. CDR3 nucleotides: TGCGCCAGCAGCCAAGATCTAGTTAGCCTGTTGGCCGGGGAGCTGTTTTTT.

This clonotype was counted only a few times. The rearrangement joins TRBV6-2 or TRBV6-3 to TRBJ2-7; D unclear. Germline loops: CDR1 MNHEY, CDR2 SVGEGT. This CDR3 is built from 12 residues. V gave up 1 base and J gave up 7 bases, with 8 bases separating them. The CDR3 loop is CASSYWLREQYF. CDR3 nucleotide sequence: TGTGCCAGCAGTTACTGGTTAAGAGAGCAGTACTTC.

This clonotype was recorded at least ten times. This CDR3 reads CASSLPGTGTQYF. The CDR3 DNA is TGTGCCAGCAGCCTACCCGGGACGGGTACGCAGTATTTT. J is TRBJ2-3 and V is TRBV3-1; D might be TRBD1 or TRBD2, each matching 5 bases. Germline V gives CDR1 LGHDT, CDR2 YNNKEL (reference sequence). V was clipped by 4 bases and J by 8 bases, with 13 bases between them. The CDR3 has 13 amino acids.

This sequence joins TRBV28 and TRBJ1-3; D remains ambiguous. Trimming took off 10 bases at V and 0 bases at J, with 13 bases between the two ends. This CDR3 is built from 14 residues. Germline V gene data show CDR1 as MDHEN and CDR2 as SYDVKM. Here the CDR3 DNA reads TGTGCCATCCGCAGCGGCAGCTCTGGAAACACCATATATTTT. This gives the protein CAIRSGSSGNTIYF.

This clonotype was seen more than once but under ten times. At one boundary the junction diverges from the germline segment, which might be a read error. The chain recombines TRBV7-7 with TRBJ2-2; possibly TRBD2 for D (7 bases). The CDR3 totals 15 residues. Germline V gene data show CDR1 as SSHAT and CDR2 as FNYEAQ (reference sequence). CDR3 nucleotide sequence: TGTGCTAGCAGCCCGGGGGGCCCCTACACCGGGGAGCTGTTTTTT. Protein product: CASSPGGPYTGELFF.

This clonotype was counted between two and nine times. The rearrangement links TRBV12-3 or TRBV12-4 to TRBJ2-4, with D possibly matching TRBD1 (5 bases). The CDR3 runs 16 residues. Trimming took off 7 bases at V and 4 bases at J, with 20 bases between the two ends. As DNA, the CDR3 is TGTGCCAGCACCCTGGGGCGCCAGTGGGAAAAAAACATTCAGTACTTC. It encodes CASTLGRQWEKNIQYF.

This clonotype appeared many times. The chain joins TRBV6-2 or TRBV6-3 to TRBJ2-2, with TRBD1 as a possible D gene (5 bases). Germline values: CDR1 MNHEY, CDR2 SVGEGT. The CDR3 runs to 16 residues. V was pared by 7 bases and J by 1 base, with 16 bases between. The CDR3 DNA is TGTGCCAGCACCCTCCAGGCAGGGAAGAACACCGGGGAGCTGTTTTTT. Translating gives CASTLQAGKNTGELFF.